The clone carrying this TCR beta chain occurred a few times. This sample includes further DNA sequences coding for the same CDR3. The source of the sample is a study of blood T cell repertoires in COVID-19. Overall study context: The United States, Italy and Spain provided the acute and convalescent COVID-19 samples.

The V and J ends lost 4 bases and 2 bases, in that order; junction bases with no gene match: 0. The length of the CDR3 is 13 residues. Germline CDR1 and CDR2: WNHNN and SYGVQD (reference sequence). In the original workflow: Nucleated cell number was recorded as an estimate derived from reference gene primer amplification. Sequencing used immunoSEQ multiplex PCR; TCRdb keeps in-frame clones, though not all of them. V and J calls and clone size are given by that table; D and trimming were obtained from the DNA. The table shows 100,000 to 150,000 clones, with 70% to 80% occurring only once. This TCR derives from a man aged 35 to 55 with active or convalescent COVID-19. The sequencing input was peripheral blood. The V gene is TRBV10-1, the J gene TRBJ2-7; the match to TRBD1 covers 9 bases. CDR3: CASSGQGAYEQYF. For the CDR3, the DNA is TGCGCCAGCAGTGGACAGGGGGCCTACGAGCAGTACTTC.